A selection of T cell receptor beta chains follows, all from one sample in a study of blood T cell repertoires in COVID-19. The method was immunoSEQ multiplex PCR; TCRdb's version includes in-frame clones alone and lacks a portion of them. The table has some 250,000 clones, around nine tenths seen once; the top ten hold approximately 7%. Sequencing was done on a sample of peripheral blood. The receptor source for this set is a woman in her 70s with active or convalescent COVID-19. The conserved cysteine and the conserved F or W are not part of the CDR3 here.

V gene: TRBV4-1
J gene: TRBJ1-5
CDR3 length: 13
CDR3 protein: ASSQGGGKYQPQH

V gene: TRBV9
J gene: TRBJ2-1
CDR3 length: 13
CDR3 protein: ASSQLAPYMLKQF

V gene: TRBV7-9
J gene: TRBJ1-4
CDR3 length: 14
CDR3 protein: ASSLASAGTYEKLF

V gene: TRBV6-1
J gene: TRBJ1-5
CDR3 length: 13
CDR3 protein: ASSDPGQFNQPQH

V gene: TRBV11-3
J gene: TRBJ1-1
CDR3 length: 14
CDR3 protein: ACTGAVPFRNTEAF

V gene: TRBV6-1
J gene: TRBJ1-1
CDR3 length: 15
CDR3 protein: ASSEALGQDVNTEAF

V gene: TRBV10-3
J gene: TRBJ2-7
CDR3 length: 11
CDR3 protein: AISEGSSYEQY

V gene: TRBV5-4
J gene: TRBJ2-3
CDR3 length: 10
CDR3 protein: ALGQGADTQY

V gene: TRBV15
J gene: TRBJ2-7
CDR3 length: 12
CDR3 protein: ATSREGGAYEQY

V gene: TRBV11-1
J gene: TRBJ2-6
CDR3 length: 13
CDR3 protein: ASSPRQSGANVLT

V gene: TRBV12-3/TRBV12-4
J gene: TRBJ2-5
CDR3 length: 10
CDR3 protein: ASTGSQETQY

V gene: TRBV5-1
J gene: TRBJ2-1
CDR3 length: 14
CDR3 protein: ASSHLISGGADEQF

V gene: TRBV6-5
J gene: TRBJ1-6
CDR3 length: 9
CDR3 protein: ASAGNSPLH

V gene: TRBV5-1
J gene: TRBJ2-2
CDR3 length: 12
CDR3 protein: ASSFRTATGELF

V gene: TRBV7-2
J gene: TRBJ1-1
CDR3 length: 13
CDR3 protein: ASSFGGVANTEAF

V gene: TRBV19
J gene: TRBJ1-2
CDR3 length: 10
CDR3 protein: ASSAAWRGYT

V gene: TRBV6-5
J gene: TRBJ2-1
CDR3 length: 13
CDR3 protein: ASGTSGGAGNEQF

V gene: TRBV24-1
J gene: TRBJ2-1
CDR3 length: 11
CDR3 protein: ATSDRTPGEQF

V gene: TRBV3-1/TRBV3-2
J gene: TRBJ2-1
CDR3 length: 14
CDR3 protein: ASSPHRAGGFNEQF

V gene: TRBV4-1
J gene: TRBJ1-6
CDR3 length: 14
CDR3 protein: ASSRNQQGGISPLH

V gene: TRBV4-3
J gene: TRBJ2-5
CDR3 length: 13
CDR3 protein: ASSQDRTVQETQY

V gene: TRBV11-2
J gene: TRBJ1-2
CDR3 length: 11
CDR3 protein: ASSLDRELGYT

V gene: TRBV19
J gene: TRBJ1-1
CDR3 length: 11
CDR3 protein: ASTTNRQTEAF

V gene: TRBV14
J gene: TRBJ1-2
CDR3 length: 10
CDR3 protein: ASTFGRGGYT

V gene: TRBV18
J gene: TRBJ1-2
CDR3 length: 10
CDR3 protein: ASSPPQGGYT

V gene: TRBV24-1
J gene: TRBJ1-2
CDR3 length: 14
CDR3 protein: ATSDFPGTENYGYT

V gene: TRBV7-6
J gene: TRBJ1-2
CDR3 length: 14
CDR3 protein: ASSLMRPTSNYGYT

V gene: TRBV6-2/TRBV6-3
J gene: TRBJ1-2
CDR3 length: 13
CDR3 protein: ASSLQGIGYGGYT

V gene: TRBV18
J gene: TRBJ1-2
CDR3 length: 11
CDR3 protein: ASSPLTGFGYT

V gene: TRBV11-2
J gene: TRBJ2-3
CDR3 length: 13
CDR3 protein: ASSFVGTSTDTQY

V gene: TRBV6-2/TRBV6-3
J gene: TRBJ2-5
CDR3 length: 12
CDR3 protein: ASSYPARKETQY

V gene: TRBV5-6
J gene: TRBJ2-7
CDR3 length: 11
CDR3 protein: ASSSDRGDEQY

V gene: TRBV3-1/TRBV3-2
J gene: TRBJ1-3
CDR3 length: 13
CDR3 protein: ASSKDSYSGNTIY

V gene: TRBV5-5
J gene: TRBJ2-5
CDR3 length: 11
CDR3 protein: ASSPRGSETQY

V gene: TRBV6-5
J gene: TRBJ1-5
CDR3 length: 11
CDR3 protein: ASGGLSNQPQH

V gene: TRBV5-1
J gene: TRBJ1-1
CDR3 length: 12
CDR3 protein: ASSLGGRETEAF

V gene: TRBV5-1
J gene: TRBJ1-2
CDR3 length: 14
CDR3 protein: ASSSDRGDGHYGYT

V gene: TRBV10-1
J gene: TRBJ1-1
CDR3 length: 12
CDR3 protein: ASSMAGGDTEAF

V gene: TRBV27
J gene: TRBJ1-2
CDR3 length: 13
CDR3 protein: ASSLQWARGYGYT

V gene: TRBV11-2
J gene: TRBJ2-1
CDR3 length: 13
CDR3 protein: ASSLGQAGYNEQF

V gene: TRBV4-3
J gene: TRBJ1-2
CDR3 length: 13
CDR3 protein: ASSQEKEGIYGYT

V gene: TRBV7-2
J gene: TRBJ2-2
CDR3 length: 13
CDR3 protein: ASSLVAGVTGELF

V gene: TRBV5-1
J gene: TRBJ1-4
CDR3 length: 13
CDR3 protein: ASRAGTATNEKLF

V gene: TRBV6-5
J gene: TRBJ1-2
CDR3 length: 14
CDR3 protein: ASSYPNQGINYGYT

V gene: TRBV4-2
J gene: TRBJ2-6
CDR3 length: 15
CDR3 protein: ASSQAELTTGANVLT

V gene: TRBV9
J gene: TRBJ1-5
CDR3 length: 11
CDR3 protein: ASSSTGNQPQH

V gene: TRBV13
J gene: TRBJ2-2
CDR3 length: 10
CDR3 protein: ASSLRTGELF

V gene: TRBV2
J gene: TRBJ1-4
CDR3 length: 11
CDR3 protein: ASNREHNEKLF

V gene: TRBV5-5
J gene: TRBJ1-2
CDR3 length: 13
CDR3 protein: ASSSSTGRSYGYT

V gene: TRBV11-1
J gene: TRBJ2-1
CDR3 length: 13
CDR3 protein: ASSSRQARYNEQF